What follows is one T cell receptor beta chain and its context. Its antigen remains unidentified. CDR1 is SQVTM, CDR2 ANQGSEA, per germline. This CDR3 is built from 10 residues. The germline V and J ends were trimmed by 4 bases and 8 bases, with 8 bases remaining between them. Only in-frame clones appear in the TCRdb table, and some are missing; sequencing was by immunoSEQ multiplex PCR. Here the sample spans more than 60,000 clones, around 90% being singletons. This sample is drawn from a study of graft-versus-host responses after intestinal transplantation. At the level of the study: As for transplant type, recipients had multivisceral, liver-intestinal, or isolated intestinal grafts. Anti-thymocyte globulin induction was given to all recipients, followed by tacrolimus and steroids for about 3 years.

Findings of the study overall: Declining HvG levels early post-transplant were linked to peak circulating GvH clone levels. GvH clones were identified in recipient marrow, with some first appearing in ileum or blood.

The sample in question was unstimulated CD8+ T cells sorted from spleen or lymph node cells, obtained before intestinal transplant. This TCR came from a human donor who received an intestinal transplant. The chain uses TRBV29-1 and TRBJ1-2; D ambiguous. This CDR3 reads CSVGGRGYTF. CDR3 DNA sequence: TGCAGCGTTGGCGGGCGAGGCTACACCTTC.